This TCR beta chain was sequenced in a study of blood T cell repertoires in COVID-19. Study-wide background: The cDNA or gDNA used as material had been derived from T cells, B-cell-depleted T cells, or PBMCs.

The CDR3 consists of 15 residues. Germline V CDR1 and CDR2: GTSNPN, SVGIG (reference sequence). V shed 2 bases and J 2 bases; nucleotides not matched to a gene: 6. The authors' processing: The assay estimated nucleated cells by amplifying reference gene primers. Assay: immunoSEQ multiplex PCR; the TCRdb copy retains only in-frame clones and omits some. The V and J calls and clone size are taken from that table; D and trimming were inferred from the DNA. The sample yields some 140,000 clones, about 90% seen once. Sequencing was carried out using peripheral blood. The V gene is TRBV30, the J gene TRBJ1-5; 7 nucleotides agree with TRBD1. The receptor comes from a man in his fifties with acute or convalescent COVID-19. This CDR3 is CAWSFGDSRNQPQHF. The CDR3 DNA sequence: TGTGCCTGGAGTTTCGGGGACAGCCGCAATCAGCCCCAGCATTTT.